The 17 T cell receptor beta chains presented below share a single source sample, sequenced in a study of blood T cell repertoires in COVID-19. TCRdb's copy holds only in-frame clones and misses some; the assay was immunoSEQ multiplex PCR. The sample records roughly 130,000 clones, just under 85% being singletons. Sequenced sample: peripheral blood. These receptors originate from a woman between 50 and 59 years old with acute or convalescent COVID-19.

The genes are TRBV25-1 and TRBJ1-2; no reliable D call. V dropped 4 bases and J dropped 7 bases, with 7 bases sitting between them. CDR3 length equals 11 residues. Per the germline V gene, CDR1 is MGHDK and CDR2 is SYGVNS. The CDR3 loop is CASSAHSGYTF. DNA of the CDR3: TGTGCCAGCAGTGCCCACAGTGGCTACACCTTC.

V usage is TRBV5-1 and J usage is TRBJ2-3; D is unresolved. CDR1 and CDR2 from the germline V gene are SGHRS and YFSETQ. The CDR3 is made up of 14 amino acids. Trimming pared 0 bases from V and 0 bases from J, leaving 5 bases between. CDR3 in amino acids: CASSLAQSTDTQYF. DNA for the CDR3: TGCGCCAGCAGCTTGGCTCAGAGCACAGATACGCAGTATTTT.

The CDR3 DNA follows: TGCGCCAGCAGTGGTAGCCAGGGGAACACAGATACGCAGTATTTT. It is translated as CASSGSQGNTDTQYF. The chain uses TRBV10-1 and TRBJ2-3; a possible D gene is TRBD1 (6 bases). Trimming stripped 4 bases from V and 2 bases from J, with 13 bases between. The CDR3 consists of 15 residues. Germline assignment: CDR1 WNHNN and CDR2 SYGVQD (reference sequence).

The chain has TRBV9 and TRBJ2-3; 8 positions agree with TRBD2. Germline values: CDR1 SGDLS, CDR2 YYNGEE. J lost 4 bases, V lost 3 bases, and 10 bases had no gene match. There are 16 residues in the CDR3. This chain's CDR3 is CASSGGDRGGADTQYF. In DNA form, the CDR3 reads TGTGCCAGCAGCGGAGGTGATCGGGGGGGCGCAGATACGCAGTATTTT.

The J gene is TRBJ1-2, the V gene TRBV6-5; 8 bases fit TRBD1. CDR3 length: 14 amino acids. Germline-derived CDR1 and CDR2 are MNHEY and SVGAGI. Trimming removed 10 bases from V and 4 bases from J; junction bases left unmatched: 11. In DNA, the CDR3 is TGTGCCACCGGACCCAGGGGGCTTAGCTATGGCTACACCTTC. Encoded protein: CATGPRGLSYGYTF.

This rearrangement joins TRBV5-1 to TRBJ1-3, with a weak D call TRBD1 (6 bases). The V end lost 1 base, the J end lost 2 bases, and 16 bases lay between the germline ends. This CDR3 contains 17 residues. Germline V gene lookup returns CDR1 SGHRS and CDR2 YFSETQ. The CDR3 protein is CASSLYQQGNTGNTIYF. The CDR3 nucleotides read TGCGCCAGCAGCTTGTACCAACAGGGTAACACTGGAAACACCATATATTTT.

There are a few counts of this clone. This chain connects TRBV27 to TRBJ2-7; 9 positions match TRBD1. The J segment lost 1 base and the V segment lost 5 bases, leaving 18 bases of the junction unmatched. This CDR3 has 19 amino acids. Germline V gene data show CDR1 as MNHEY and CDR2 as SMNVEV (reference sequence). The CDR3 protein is CASSPPPGQGLKNSYEQYF. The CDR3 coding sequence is TGTGCCAGCAGTCCCCCCCCGGGACAGGGTTTGAAAAATTCCTACGAGCAGTACTTC.

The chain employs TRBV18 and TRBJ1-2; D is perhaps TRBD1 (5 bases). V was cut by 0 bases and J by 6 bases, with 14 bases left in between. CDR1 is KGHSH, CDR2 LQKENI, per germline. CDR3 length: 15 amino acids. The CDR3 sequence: CASSPPRRDSNGYTF. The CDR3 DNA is TGTGCCAGCTCACCACCGAGGCGGGACTCTAATGGCTACACCTTC.

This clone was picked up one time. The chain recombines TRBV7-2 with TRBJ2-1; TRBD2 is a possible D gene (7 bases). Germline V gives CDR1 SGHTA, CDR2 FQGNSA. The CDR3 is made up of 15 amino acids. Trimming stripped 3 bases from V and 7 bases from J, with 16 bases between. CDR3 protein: CASSLMGGQGNEQFF. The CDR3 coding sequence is TGTGCCAGCAGCTTGATGGGGGGGCAGGGGAATGAGCAGTTCTTC.

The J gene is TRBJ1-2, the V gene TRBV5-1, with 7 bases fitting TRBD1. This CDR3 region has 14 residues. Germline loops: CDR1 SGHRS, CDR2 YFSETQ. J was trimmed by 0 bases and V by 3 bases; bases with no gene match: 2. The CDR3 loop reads CASSSGTANYGYTF. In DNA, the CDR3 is TGCGCCAGCAGCTCCGGGACAGCTAACTATGGCTACACCTTC. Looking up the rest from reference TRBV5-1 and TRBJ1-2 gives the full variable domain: KAGVTQTPRYLIKTRGQQVTLSCSPISGHRSVSWYQQTPGQGLQFLFEYFSETQRNKGNFPGRFSGRQFSNSRSEMNVSTLELGDSALYLCASSSGTANYGYTFGSGTRLTVV.

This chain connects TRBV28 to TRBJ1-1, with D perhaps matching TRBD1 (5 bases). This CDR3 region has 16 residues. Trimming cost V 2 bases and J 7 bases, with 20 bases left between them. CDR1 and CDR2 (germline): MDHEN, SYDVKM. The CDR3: CASSLRLIRGKGEAFF. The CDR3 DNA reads TGTGCCAGCAGTTTAAGATTAATTAGGGGAAAAGGTGAAGCTTTCTTT.

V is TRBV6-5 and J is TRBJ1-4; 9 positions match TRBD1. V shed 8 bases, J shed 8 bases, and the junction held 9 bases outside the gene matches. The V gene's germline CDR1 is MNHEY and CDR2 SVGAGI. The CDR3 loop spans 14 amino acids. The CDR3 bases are TGTGCCAGCTCTGACAGGGGGGAAGAAGAAAAACTGTTTTTT. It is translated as CASSDRGEEEKLFF.

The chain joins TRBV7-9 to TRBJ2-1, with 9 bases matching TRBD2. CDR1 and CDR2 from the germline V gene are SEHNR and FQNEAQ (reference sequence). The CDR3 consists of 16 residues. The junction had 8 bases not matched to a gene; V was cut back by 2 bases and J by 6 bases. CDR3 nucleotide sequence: TGTGCCAGCAGCTTACTAGCGGGGACCCTCGTCAATGAGCAGTTCTTC. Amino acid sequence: CASSLLAGTLVNEQFF.

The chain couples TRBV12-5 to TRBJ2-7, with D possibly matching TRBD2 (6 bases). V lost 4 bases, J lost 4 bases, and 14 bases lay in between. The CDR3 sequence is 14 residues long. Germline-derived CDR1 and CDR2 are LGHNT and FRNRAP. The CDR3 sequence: CASGSGDPPYEQYF. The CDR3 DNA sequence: TGTGCTAGTGGTTCGGGAGATCCCCCGTACGAGCAGTACTTC. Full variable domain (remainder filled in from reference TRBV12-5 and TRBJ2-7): DARVTQTPRHKVTEMGQEVTMRCQPILGHNTVFWYRQTMMQGLELLAYFRNRAPLDDSGMPKDRFSAEMPDATLATLKIQPSEPRDSAVYFCASGSGDPPYEQYFGPGTRLTVT.

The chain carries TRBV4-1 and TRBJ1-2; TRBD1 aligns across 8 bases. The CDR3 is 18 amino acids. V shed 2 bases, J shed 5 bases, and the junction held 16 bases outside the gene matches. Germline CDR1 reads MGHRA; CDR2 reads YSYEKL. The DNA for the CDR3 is TGCGCCAGCAGCCAACAAGTCCCAGGACAGGGTTTCGAATATGGCTACACCTTC. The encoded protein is CASSQQVPGQGFEYGYTF.

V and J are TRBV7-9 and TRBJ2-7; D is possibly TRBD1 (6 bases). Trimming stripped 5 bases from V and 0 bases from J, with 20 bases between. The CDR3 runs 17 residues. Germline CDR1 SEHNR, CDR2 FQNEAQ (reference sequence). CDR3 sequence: CASSRKSQGKISYEQYF. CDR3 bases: TGTGCCAGCAGCCGAAAGTCACAGGGTAAAATCTCCTACGAGCAGTACTTC. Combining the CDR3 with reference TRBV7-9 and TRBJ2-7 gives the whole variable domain DTGVSQNPRHKITKRGQNVTFRCDPISEHNRLYWYRQTLGQGPEFLTYFQNEAQLEKSRLLSDRFSAERPKGSFSTLEIQRTEQGDSAMYLCASSRKSQGKISYEQYFGPGTRLTVT.

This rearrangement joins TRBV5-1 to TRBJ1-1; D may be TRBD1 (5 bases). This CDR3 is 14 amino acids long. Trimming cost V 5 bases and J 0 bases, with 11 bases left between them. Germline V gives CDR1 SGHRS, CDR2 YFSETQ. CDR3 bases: TGCGCCAGCAGATCTGGACAAGTGAACACTGAAGCTTTCTTT. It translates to CASRSGQVNTEAFF.